A selection of T cell receptor beta chains follows, all from one sample in a study of blood T cell repertoires in COVID-19. The assay was immunoSEQ multiplex PCR, and TCRdb's table has in-frame clones only and misses some. The sample lists 55,000 to 85,000 clones, approximately 90% occurring once. The sequenced sample was peripheral blood. The receptors stem from a woman aged 18 to 35 with acute or convalescent COVID-19. The CDR3 runs from the conserved cysteine through the conserved F or W. The order of the fields is J gene, D gene, V gene, CDR3 length, clone size, CDR3 DNA, CDR3 protein. The D gene is left open where the match is weak. Some rows mark clone size as missing; the rest say once, few, many or name a class of expanded clone.

j_call: TRBJ1-1
d_call: -
v_call: TRBV28
cdr3_length: 15
clone_size: -
cdr3_nt: TGTGCCAGCAGCCTCTTCGACAGTCCGAACACTGAAGCTTTCTTT
cdr3_aa: CASSLFDSPNTEAFF

j_call: TRBJ1-6
d_call: TRBD1
v_call: TRBV3-1/TRBV3-2
cdr3_length: 15
clone_size: -
cdr3_nt: TGTGCCAGCAGCCAAGTGGACAGGGGCAATTCACCCCTCCACTTT
cdr3_aa: CASSQVDRGNSPLHF

j_call: TRBJ1-2
d_call: -
v_call: TRBV28
cdr3_length: 13
clone_size: -
cdr3_nt: TGTGCCAGCAGTTTATCGGGGGGAGATGGCTACACCTTC
cdr3_aa: CASSLSGGDGYTF

j_call: TRBJ2-7
d_call: TRBD2
v_call: TRBV30
cdr3_length: 12
clone_size: -
cdr3_nt: TGTGCCTGGAGTGTAACTAGCGCCGGGCAGTACTTC
cdr3_aa: CAWSVTSAGQYF

j_call: TRBJ1-5
d_call: -
v_call: TRBV2
cdr3_length: 15
clone_size: -
cdr3_nt: TGTGCCAGCAGTCTCAGCCAGGGTCAGCATCAGCCCCAGCATTTT
cdr3_aa: CASSLSQGQHQPQHF

j_call: TRBJ2-3
d_call: -
v_call: TRBV10-1
cdr3_length: 13
clone_size: -
cdr3_nt: TGCGCCAGCAGTGAGTATCCCGGGAATACGCAGTATTTT
cdr3_aa: CASSEYPGNTQYF

j_call: TRBJ2-7
d_call: TRBD1
v_call: TRBV7-6
cdr3_length: 15
clone_size: -
cdr3_nt: TGTGCCAGCAGCGCCAGACAGGGACCCCACTTCGAGCAGTACTTC
cdr3_aa: CASSARQGPHFEQYF

j_call: TRBJ1-2
d_call: -
v_call: TRBV7-2
cdr3_length: 12
clone_size: -
cdr3_nt: TGTGCCAGCAGTTCCGGGTGGGTTGGCTACACCTTC
cdr3_aa: CASSSGWVGYTF

j_call: TRBJ1-1
d_call: -
v_call: TRBV4-3
cdr3_length: 19
clone_size: -
cdr3_nt: TGCGCCAGCAGACTCATCACCGAGGGTAACCGCCGGATGAACACTGAAGCTTTCTTT
cdr3_aa: CASRLITEGNRRMNTEAFF

j_call: TRBJ2-7
d_call: TRBD2
v_call: TRBV4-3
cdr3_length: 17
clone_size: -
cdr3_nt: TGCGCCAGCAGCCAAAGTAGCGGGAGGACCGACTACTACGAGCAGTACTTC
cdr3_aa: CASSQSSGRTDYYEQYF

j_call: TRBJ1-5
d_call: TRBD1
v_call: TRBV27
cdr3_length: 15
clone_size: -
cdr3_nt: TGTGCCAGCAGTCCACAGGGACAGAGCAATCAGCCCCAGCATTTT
cdr3_aa: CASSPQGQSNQPQHF

j_call: TRBJ2-5
d_call: -
v_call: TRBV5-1
cdr3_length: 16
clone_size: -
cdr3_nt: TGCGCCAGCAGCTCCTCAGGGCCCACCATCGGGGAGACCCAGTACTTC
cdr3_aa: CASSSSGPTIGETQYF

j_call: TRBJ1-5
d_call: TRBD1
v_call: TRBV19
cdr3_length: 16
clone_size: -
cdr3_nt: TGTGCCAGTAGTGCACAGGGGGGTCTAGGCAATCAGCCCCAGCATTTT
cdr3_aa: CASSAQGGLGNQPQHF

j_call: TRBJ1-3
d_call: -
v_call: TRBV30
cdr3_length: 19
clone_size: once
cdr3_nt: TGTGCCTGGACACACCTCACGCAGGTCCTGAAGAGCTCTGGAAACACCATATATTTT
cdr3_aa: CAWTHLTQVLKSSGNTIYF

j_call: TRBJ2-2
d_call: -
v_call: TRBV6-2/TRBV6-3
cdr3_length: 15
clone_size: -
cdr3_nt: TGTGCCAGCAGTGACAGGACGGTTGGCACCGGGGAGCTGTTTTTT
cdr3_aa: CASSDRTVGTGELFF

j_call: TRBJ1-2
d_call: TRBD1
v_call: TRBV28
cdr3_length: 15
clone_size: -
cdr3_nt: TGTGCCAGCAGTCTCCGGACAGGGGTACAGTATGGCTACACCTTC
cdr3_aa: CASSLRTGVQYGYTF

j_call: TRBJ2-5
d_call: TRBD1
v_call: TRBV28
cdr3_length: 15
clone_size: -
cdr3_nt: TGTGCCAGCAGGACCCGGACAGGGGGCAGGGAGACCCAGTACTTC
cdr3_aa: CASRTRTGGRETQYF

j_call: TRBJ2-1
d_call: TRBD2
v_call: TRBV30
cdr3_length: 13
clone_size: -
cdr3_nt: TGTGCCAGTGGACTAGCGGGAGCCAATGAGCAGTTCTTC
cdr3_aa: CASGLAGANEQFF

j_call: TRBJ1-5
d_call: TRBD1
v_call: TRBV5-1
cdr3_length: 14
clone_size: once
cdr3_nt: TGCGCCAGCAGCTTGACAGGGGTGGAGACGCCCCAGCATTTT
cdr3_aa: CASSLTGVETPQHF

j_call: TRBJ1-5
d_call: TRBD1
v_call: TRBV18
cdr3_length: 15
clone_size: -
cdr3_nt: TGTGCCAGCTCACCCGCCCAGGGGGTGCATCAGCCCCAGCATTTT
cdr3_aa: CASSPAQGVHQPQHF

j_call: TRBJ2-2
d_call: -
v_call: TRBV7-8
cdr3_length: 15
clone_size: -
cdr3_nt: TGTGCCAGCAGCTTTTTCCGGGGGAACACCGGGGAGCTGTTTTTT
cdr3_aa: CASSFFRGNTGELFF

j_call: TRBJ2-7
d_call: -
v_call: TRBV21-1
cdr3_length: 15
clone_size: -
cdr3_nt: TGTGCCAGCAGCACTTTGCCTAGCGCCTCCTACGAGCAGTACTTC
cdr3_aa: CASSTLPSASYEQYF

j_call: TRBJ2-3
d_call: TRBD2
v_call: TRBV7-9
cdr3_length: 15
clone_size: -
cdr3_nt: TGTGCCAGCAGCCCCCGGGGAGGGGTAACGGATACGCAGTATTTT
cdr3_aa: CASSPRGGVTDTQYF

j_call: TRBJ2-7
d_call: -
v_call: TRBV6-5
cdr3_length: 14
clone_size: -
cdr3_nt: TGTGCCAGCAGTTACTTCAGGGACTCTGGGGAGCAGTACTTC
cdr3_aa: CASSYFRDSGEQYF

j_call: TRBJ2-3
d_call: TRBD2
v_call: TRBV7-8
cdr3_length: 16
clone_size: -
cdr3_nt: TGTGCCAGCAGCAAGGGGACTAGCGGGGGGGCAGATACGCAGTATTTT
cdr3_aa: CASSKGTSGGADTQYF

j_call: TRBJ2-3
d_call: TRBD2
v_call: TRBV6-5
cdr3_length: 15
clone_size: once
cdr3_nt: TGTGCCAGCAGGAGGTCTCGGGGGGATACAGATACGCAGTATTTT
cdr3_aa: CASRRSRGDTDTQYF

j_call: TRBJ2-1
d_call: TRBD2
v_call: TRBV2
cdr3_length: 18
clone_size: once
cdr3_nt: TGTGCCAGCAGTGATCGGTGGCAGGGACTAGCGGACAACAATGAGCAGTTCTTC
cdr3_aa: CASSDRWQGLADNNEQFF

j_call: TRBJ1-5
d_call: TRBD1
v_call: TRBV28
cdr3_length: 15
clone_size: -
cdr3_nt: TGTGCCAGCACCCCAAGGGGGACAGGGACTCAGCCCCAGCATTTT
cdr3_aa: CASTPRGTGTQPQHF

j_call: TRBJ1-1
d_call: -
v_call: TRBV18
cdr3_length: 14
clone_size: -
cdr3_nt: TGTGCCAGCTCACCTGAATCAGGGGACACTGAAGCTTTCTTT
cdr3_aa: CASSPESGDTEAFF

j_call: TRBJ1-2
d_call: -
v_call: TRBV15
cdr3_length: 15
clone_size: -
cdr3_nt: TGTGCCACCAGCAGAGATCGCACACAAACAGGTGGCTACACCTTC
cdr3_aa: CATSRDRTQTGGYTF

j_call: TRBJ1-5
d_call: -
v_call: TRBV15
cdr3_length: 15
clone_size: -
cdr3_nt: TGTGCCACCAGCAGACAGACAGGCATCAATCAGCCCCAGCATTTT
cdr3_aa: CATSRQTGINQPQHF

j_call: TRBJ2-7
d_call: -
v_call: TRBV6-2/TRBV6-3
cdr3_length: 13
clone_size: -
cdr3_nt: TGTGCCAGCAGTCGCGATGGACTTTACGAGCAGTACTTC
cdr3_aa: CASSRDGLYEQYF

j_call: TRBJ1-1
d_call: -
v_call: TRBV30
cdr3_length: 13
clone_size: -
cdr3_nt: TGTGCCTGGAAGGCAGGTCAGAAAACTGAAGCTTTCTTT
cdr3_aa: CAWKAGQKTEAFF

j_call: TRBJ2-1
d_call: -
v_call: TRBV12-3/TRBV12-4
cdr3_length: 13
clone_size: -
cdr3_nt: TGTGCCAGCAGACCGAGTGTCTACAATGAGCAGTTCTTC
cdr3_aa: CASRPSVYNEQFF

j_call: TRBJ1-2
d_call: -
v_call: TRBV12-5
cdr3_length: 13
clone_size: -
cdr3_nt: TGTGCTAGTGACTCGCAGGGAGGCTATGGCTACACCTTC
cdr3_aa: CASDSQGGYGYTF

j_call: TRBJ2-5
d_call: TRBD2
v_call: TRBV7-2
cdr3_length: 15
clone_size: -
cdr3_nt: TGTGCCAGCAGCTTAACTAGCGGGGGTATGAAGACCCAGTACTTC
cdr3_aa: CASSLTSGGMKTQYF

j_call: TRBJ2-5
d_call: -
v_call: TRBV7-2
cdr3_length: 13
clone_size: -
cdr3_nt: TGTGCCAGCAGCTCTGCAACAGAAGAGACCCAGTACTTC
cdr3_aa: CASSSATEETQYF

j_call: TRBJ2-7
d_call: TRBD1
v_call: TRBV10-3
cdr3_length: 13
clone_size: -
cdr3_nt: TGTGCCATCCGACTCGAACAGGGGCACGAGCAGTACTTC
cdr3_aa: CAIRLEQGHEQYF

j_call: TRBJ1-2
d_call: TRBD1
v_call: TRBV7-2
cdr3_length: 15
clone_size: -
cdr3_nt: TGTGCCAGCAGCTCCCAAACAGGGGGACCTTATGGCTACACCTTC
cdr3_aa: CASSSQTGGPYGYTF

j_call: TRBJ2-1
d_call: TRBD2
v_call: TRBV9
cdr3_length: 15
clone_size: -
cdr3_nt: TGTGCCAGCAGCGTTACTAGCGGGGCCAGCAATGAGCAGTTCTTC
cdr3_aa: CASSVTSGASNEQFF

j_call: TRBJ1-5
d_call: -
v_call: TRBV2
cdr3_length: 13
clone_size: -
cdr3_nt: TGTGCCAGCAGTGCCGAGGGCAATCAGCCCCAGCATTTT
cdr3_aa: CASSAEGNQPQHF

j_call: TRBJ1-5
d_call: -
v_call: TRBV19
cdr3_length: 14
clone_size: -
cdr3_nt: TGTGCCAGTAGTAGCCGACGGGACATAGGTCCCCAGCATTTT
cdr3_aa: CASSSRRDIGPQHF

j_call: TRBJ2-6
d_call: TRBD2
v_call: TRBV6-2/TRBV6-3
cdr3_length: 18
clone_size: -
cdr3_nt: TGTGCCAGCAGTTACAGCTCTAGCGGGAGGGTTGGGGCCAACGTCCTGACTTTC
cdr3_aa: CASSYSSSGRVGANVLTF

j_call: TRBJ2-1
d_call: TRBD1
v_call: TRBV11-3
cdr3_length: 15
clone_size: -
cdr3_nt: TGTGCCAGCAGCCCCGGGACAGCCTCCTACAATGAGCAGTTCTTC
cdr3_aa: CASSPGTASYNEQFF

j_call: TRBJ2-1
d_call: TRBD1
v_call: TRBV5-1
cdr3_length: 13
clone_size: once
cdr3_nt: TGCGCCAGCAGCAAGGACAGGGGCAATGAGCAGTTCTTC
cdr3_aa: CASSKDRGNEQFF

j_call: TRBJ2-7
d_call: -
v_call: TRBV28
cdr3_length: 14
clone_size: -
cdr3_nt: TGTGCCAGCAGTTCTCGGGGACTGAGGGACGAGCAGTACTTC
cdr3_aa: CASSSRGLRDEQYF

j_call: TRBJ2-2
d_call: TRBD1
v_call: TRBV30
cdr3_length: 16
clone_size: few
cdr3_nt: TGTGCCTGGAGCACCCCAGGACAGGGCTTGGCCGGGGAGCTGTTTTTT
cdr3_aa: CAWSTPGQGLAGELFF

j_call: TRBJ2-2
d_call: TRBD1
v_call: TRBV5-1
cdr3_length: 15
clone_size: -
cdr3_nt: TGCGCCAGCAGCCCCGACAGGGGAAACACCGGGGAGCTGTTTTTT
cdr3_aa: CASSPDRGNTGELFF

j_call: TRBJ1-5
d_call: -
v_call: TRBV19
cdr3_length: 15
clone_size: -
cdr3_nt: TGTGCCAGTACCGCGGCCAGGGCTAGCAATCAGCCCCAGCATTTT
cdr3_aa: CASTAARASNQPQHF

j_call: TRBJ2-3
d_call: -
v_call: TRBV11-2
cdr3_length: 17
clone_size: once
cdr3_nt: TGTGCCAGCAGCTTAGAGGGTACTAGCTCCTGGAGGGATACGCAGTATTTT
cdr3_aa: CASSLEGTSSWRDTQYF

j_call: TRBJ1-4
d_call: -
v_call: TRBV15
cdr3_length: 15
clone_size: -
cdr3_nt: TGTGCCACCAGCAGAGACCGACAGTCTAATGAAAAACTGTTTTTT
cdr3_aa: CATSRDRQSNEKLFF

j_call: TRBJ2-3
d_call: TRBD2
v_call: TRBV29-1
cdr3_length: 18
clone_size: -
cdr3_nt: TGCAGCGTTGCCAGTGCCCTGCTAGCGGGGGGGCTTTCAGATACGCAGTATTTT
cdr3_aa: CSVASALLAGGLSDTQYF

j_call: TRBJ2-3
d_call: TRBD1
v_call: TRBV7-9
cdr3_length: 15
clone_size: -
cdr3_nt: TGTGCCAGCAGCTTGACAGGGGGTGGCACAGATACGCAGTATTTT
cdr3_aa: CASSLTGGGTDTQYF

j_call: TRBJ1-6
d_call: TRBD1
v_call: TRBV30
cdr3_length: 17
clone_size: -
cdr3_nt: TGTGCCTGGAGACTAAGTTTCCGGGACAGGAGTAATTCACCCCTCCACTTT
cdr3_aa: CAWRLSFRDRSNSPLHF

j_call: TRBJ2-3
d_call: -
v_call: TRBV13
cdr3_length: 15
clone_size: -
cdr3_nt: TGTGCCAGCAGCCGCCGGGACTCACACACAGATACGCAGTATTTT
cdr3_aa: CASSRRDSHTDTQYF